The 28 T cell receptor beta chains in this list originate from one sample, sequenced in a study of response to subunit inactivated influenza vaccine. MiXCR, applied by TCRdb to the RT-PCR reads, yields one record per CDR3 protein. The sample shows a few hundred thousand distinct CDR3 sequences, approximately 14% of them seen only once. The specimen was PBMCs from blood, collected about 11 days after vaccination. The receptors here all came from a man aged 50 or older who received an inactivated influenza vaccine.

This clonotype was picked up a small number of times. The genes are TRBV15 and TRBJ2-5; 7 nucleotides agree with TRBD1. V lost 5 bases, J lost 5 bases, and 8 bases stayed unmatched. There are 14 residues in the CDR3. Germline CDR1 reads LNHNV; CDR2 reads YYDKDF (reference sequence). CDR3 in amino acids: CATSLKGGAETQYF. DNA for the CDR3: TGTGCCACCAGCCTTAAAGGGGGCGCGGAGACCCAGTACTTC.

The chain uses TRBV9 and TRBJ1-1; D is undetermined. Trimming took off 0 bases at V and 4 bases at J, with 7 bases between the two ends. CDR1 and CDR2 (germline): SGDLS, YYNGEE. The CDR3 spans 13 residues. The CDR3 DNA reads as TGTGCCAGCAGCGTAGCTTGGGGCACTGAAGCTTTCTTT. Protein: CASSVAWGTEAFF.

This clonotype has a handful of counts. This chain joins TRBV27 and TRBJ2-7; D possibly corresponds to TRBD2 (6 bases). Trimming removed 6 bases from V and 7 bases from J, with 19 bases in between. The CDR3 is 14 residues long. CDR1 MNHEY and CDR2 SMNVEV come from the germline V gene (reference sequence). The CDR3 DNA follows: TGTGCCAGCAGCCTGGGACTTCCCACTGGGGAGCAGTACTTC. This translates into CASSLGLPTGEQYF.

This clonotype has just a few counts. The CDR3 spells CASTQGTWGNGEQFF. The CDR3 nucleotides read TGTGCCAGCACCCAGGGGACGTGGGGAAATGGCGAGCAGTTCTTC. The V and J genes are TRBV11-2 and TRBJ2-1; D might be TRBD1 (6 bases). The CDR3 extends over 15 amino acids. The V end was cut by 7 bases, the J end by 10 bases, with 23 bases between. Germline loops: CDR1 SGHAT, CDR2 FQNNGV.

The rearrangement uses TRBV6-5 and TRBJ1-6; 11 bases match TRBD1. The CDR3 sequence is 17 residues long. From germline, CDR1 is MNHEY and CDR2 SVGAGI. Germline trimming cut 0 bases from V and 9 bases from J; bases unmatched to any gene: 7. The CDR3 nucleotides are TGTGCCAGCAGTTACTCTGGACAGGGGGCGCGAAGTTCACCCCTCCACTTT. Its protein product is CASSYSGQGARSSPLHF.

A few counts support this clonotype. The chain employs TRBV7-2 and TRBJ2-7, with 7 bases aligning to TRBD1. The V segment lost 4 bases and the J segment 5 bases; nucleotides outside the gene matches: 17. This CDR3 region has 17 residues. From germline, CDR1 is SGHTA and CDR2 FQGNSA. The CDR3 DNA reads TGTGCCAGCAGCTCCCGGTGGAAGGGGGCGTTTAGACACGAGCAGTACTTC. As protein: CASSSRWKGAFRHEQYF.

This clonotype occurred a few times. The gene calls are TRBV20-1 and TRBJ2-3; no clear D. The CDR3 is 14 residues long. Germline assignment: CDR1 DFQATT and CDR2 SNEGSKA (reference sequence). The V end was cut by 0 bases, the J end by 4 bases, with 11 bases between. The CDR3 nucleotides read TGCAGTGCTAGAGAGGCAGCGATACCAGATACGCAGTATTTT. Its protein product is CSAREAAIPDTQYF.

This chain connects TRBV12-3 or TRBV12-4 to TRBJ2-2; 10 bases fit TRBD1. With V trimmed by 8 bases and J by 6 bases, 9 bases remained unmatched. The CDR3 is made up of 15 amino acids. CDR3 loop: CASGTGAGSAGELFF. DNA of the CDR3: TGTGCCAGCGGGACAGGGGCGGGTTCTGCCGGGGAGCTGTTTTTT.

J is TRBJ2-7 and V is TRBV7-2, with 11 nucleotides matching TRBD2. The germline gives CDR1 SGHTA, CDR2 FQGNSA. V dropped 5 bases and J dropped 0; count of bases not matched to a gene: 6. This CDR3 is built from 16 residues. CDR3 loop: CASSRLLAGGSYEQYF. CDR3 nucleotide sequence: TGTGCCAGCAGCCGACTGCTAGCGGGAGGCTCCTACGAGCAGTACTTC.

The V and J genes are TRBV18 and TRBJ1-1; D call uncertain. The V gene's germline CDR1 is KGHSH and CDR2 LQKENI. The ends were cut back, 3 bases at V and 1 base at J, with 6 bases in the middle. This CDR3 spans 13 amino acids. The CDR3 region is CASSPTQNTEAFF. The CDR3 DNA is TGTGCCAGCTCACCTACGCAGAACACTGAAGCTTTCTTT.

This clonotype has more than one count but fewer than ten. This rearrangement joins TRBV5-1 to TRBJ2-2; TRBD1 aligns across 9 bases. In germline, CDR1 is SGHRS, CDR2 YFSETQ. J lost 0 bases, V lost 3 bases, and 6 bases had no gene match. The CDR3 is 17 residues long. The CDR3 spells CASSWTQGAPNTGELFF. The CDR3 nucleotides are TGCGCCAGCAGCTGGACACAGGGGGCCCCGAACACCGGGGAGCTGTTTTTT.

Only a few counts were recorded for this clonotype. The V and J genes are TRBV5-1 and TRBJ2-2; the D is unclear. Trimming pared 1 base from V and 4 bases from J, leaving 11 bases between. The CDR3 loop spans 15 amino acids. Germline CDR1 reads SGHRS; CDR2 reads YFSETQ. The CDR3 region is CASSLRIPGTGELFF. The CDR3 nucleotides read TGCGCCAGCAGCTTGCGTATTCCGGGCACCGGGGAGCTGTTTTTT. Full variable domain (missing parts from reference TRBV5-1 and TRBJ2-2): KAGVTQTPRYLIKTRGQQVTLSCSPISGHRSVSWYQQTPGQGLQFLFEYFSETQRNKGNFPGRFSGRQFSNSRSEMNVSTLELGDSALYLCASSLRIPGTGELFFGEGSRLTVL.

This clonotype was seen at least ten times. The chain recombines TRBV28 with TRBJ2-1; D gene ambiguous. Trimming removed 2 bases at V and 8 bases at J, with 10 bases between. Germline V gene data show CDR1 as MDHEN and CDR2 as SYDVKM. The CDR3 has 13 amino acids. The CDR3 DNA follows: TGTGCCAGCAGTTTACCAAGTGGTGATGAGCAGTTCTTC. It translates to CASSLPSGDEQFF.

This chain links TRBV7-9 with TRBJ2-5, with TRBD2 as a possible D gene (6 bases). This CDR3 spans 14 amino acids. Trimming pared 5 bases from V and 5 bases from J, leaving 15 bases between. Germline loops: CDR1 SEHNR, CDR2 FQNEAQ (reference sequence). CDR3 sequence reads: CASSEGTSRETQYF. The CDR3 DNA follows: TGTGCCAGCAGCGAAGGGACTTCTAGGGAGACCCAGTACTTC.

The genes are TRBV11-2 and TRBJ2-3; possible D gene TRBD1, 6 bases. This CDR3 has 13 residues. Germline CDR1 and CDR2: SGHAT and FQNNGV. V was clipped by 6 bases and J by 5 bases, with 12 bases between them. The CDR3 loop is CASRRPGVDTQYF. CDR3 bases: TGTGCCAGCAGGCGTCCAGGGGTAGATACGCAGTATTTT.

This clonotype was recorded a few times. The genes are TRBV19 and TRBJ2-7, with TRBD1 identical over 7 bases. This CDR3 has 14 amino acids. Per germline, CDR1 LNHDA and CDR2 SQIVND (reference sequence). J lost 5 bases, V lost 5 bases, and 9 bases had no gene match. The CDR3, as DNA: TGTGCCAGTAGTTTGACAGGGAGAAGGGACGAGCAGTACTTC. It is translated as CASSLTGRRDEQYF.

The CDR3 DNA sequence: TGCAGTGCTAGAGCGGGAGGGAGCACAGATACGCAGTATTTT. Translation: CSARAGGSTDTQYF. The rearrangement uses TRBV20-1 and TRBJ2-3, with 8 bases matching TRBD2. The J segment lost 0 bases and the V segment lost 1 base, leaving 0 bases of the junction unmatched. The CDR3 runs 14 residues. From germline, CDR1 is DFQATT and CDR2 SNEGSKA (reference sequence).

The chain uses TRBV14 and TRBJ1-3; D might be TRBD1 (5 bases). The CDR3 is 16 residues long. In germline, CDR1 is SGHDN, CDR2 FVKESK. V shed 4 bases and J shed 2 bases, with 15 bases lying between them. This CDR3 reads CASSRSQGITGNTIYF. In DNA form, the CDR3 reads TGTGCCAGCAGCCGCAGCCAGGGCATTACTGGAAACACCATATATTTT.

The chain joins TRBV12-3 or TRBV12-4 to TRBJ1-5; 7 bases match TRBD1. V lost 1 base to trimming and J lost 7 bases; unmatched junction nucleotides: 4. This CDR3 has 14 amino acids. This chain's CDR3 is CASSLGAGGQPQHF. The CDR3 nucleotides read TGTGCCAGCAGTTTAGGGGCAGGGGGGCAGCCCCAGCATTTT.

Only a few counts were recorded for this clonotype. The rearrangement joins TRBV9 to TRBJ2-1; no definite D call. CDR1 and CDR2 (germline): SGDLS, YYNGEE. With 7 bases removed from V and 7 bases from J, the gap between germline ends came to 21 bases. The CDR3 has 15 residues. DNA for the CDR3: TGTGCCAGCGGCTCCCCGGAGTCGATCTGGAATGAGCAGTTCTTC. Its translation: CASGSPESIWNEQFF. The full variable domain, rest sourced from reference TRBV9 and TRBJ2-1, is DSGVTQTPKHLITATGQRVTLRCSPRSGDLSVYWYQQSLDQGLQFLIQYYNGEERAKGNILERFSAQQFPDLHSELNLSSLELGDSALYFCASGSPESIWNEQFFGPGTRLTVL.

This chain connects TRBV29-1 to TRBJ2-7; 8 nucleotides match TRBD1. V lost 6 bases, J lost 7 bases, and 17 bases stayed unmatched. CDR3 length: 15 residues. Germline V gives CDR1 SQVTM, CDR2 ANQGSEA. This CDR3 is CSVLRLDRVGWEQYF. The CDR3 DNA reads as TGCAGCGTCCTACGCCTGGACAGGGTAGGGTGGGAGCAGTACTTC.

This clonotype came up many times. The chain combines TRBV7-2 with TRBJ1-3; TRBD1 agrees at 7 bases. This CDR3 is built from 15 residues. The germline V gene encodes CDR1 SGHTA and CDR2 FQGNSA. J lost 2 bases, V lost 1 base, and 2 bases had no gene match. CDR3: CASSLDRGPGNTIYF. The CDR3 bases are TGTGCCAGCAGCTTAGACAGGGGCCCTGGAAACACCATATATTTT.

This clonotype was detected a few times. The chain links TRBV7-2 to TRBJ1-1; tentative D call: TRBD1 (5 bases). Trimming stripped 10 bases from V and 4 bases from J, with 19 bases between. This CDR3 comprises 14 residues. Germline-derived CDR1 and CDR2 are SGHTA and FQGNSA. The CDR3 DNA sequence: TGTGCCACCCGAAGATCAGGGTTGAGCACTGAAGCTTTCTTT. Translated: CATRRSGLSTEAFF.

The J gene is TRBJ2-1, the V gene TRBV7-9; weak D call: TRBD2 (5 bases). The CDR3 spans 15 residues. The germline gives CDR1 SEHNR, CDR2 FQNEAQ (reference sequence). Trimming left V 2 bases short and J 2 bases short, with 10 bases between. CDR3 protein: CASSLSRATYNEQFF. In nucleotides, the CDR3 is TGTGCCAGCAGCTTATCGAGGGCCACCTACAATGAGCAGTTCTTC.

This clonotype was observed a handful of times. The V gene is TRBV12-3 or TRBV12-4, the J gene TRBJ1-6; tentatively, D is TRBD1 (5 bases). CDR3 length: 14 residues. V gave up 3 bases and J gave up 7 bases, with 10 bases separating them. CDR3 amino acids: CASSFETDNSPLHF. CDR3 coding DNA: TGTGCCAGCAGTTTCGAGACAGACAATTCACCCCTCCACTTT.

This CDR3 reads CASSEREGSYTEAFF. CDR3 DNA sequence: TGTGCCAGCAGTGAAAGGGAGGGGTCATACACTGAAGCTTTCTTT. The chain couples TRBV2 to TRBJ1-1; weak D call: TRBD1 (5 bases). The germline gives CDR1 SNHLY, CDR2 FYNNEI. V dropped 2 bases and J dropped 3 bases, with 13 bases sitting between them. The CDR3 contains 15 residues.

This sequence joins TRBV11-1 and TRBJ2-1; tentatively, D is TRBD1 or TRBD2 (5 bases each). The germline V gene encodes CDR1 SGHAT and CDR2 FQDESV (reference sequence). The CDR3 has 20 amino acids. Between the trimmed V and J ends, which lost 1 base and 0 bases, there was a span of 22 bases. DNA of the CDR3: TGTGCCAGCAGCTTAGGTTGGGGGAGATTGGACTCAAGCTCCTACAATGAGCAGTTCTTC. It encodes CASSLGWGRLDSSSYNEQFF.

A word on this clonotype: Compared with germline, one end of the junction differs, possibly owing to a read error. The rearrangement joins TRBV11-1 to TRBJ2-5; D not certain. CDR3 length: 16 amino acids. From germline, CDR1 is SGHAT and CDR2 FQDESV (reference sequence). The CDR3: CACSFRVIKYQETQYF. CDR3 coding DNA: TGTGCCTGCAGCTTTCGGGTCATTAAGTACCAAGAGACCCAGTACTTC. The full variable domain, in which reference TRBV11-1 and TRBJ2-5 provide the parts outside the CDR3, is EAEVAQSPRYKITEKSQAVAFWCDPISGHATLYWYRQILGQGPELLVQFQDESVVDDSQLPKDRFSAERLKGVDSTLKIQPAELGDSAMYLCACSFRVIKYQETQYFGPGTRLLVL.